These 8 T cell receptor beta chains were all obtained from the same sample, sequenced in a study of Ad26.COV2.S vaccination and SARS-CoV-2 variants. Sequencing used immunoSEQ multiplex PCR; TCRdb keeps in-frame clones, though not all of them. Here the sample spans about 420,000 clones, around nine tenths being singletons. Stated treatment: roughly 18 received Ad26.COV2.S at low or high dose, single or two shots; several received placebo; per-sample allocation not given. After the first vaccine or placebo injection, samples were drawn on day 63. The sample was peripheral blood, taken in a trial of Ad26.COV2.S vaccine versus placebo. Receptors originate from a person aged 18 to 65 who received the Ad26.COV2.S COVID-19 vaccine or a placebo.

For this clone: At the DNA level, this CDR3 is encoded by other sequences in the same sample as well. The chain is built from TRBV3-1 (or the pseudogene TRBV3-2) and TRBJ2-3, with D perhaps matching TRBD2 (6 bases). This CDR3 comprises 16 residues. In germline, CDR1 is LGHDT, CDR2 YNNKEL (reference sequence). The V end lost 3 bases, the J end lost 0 bases, and 13 bases lay between the germline ends. The CDR3 region has the DNA TGTGCCAGCAGCCAGGATCGGGACTCAAGCACAGATACGCAGTATTTT. As protein: CASSQDRDSSTDTQYF.

The chain combines TRBV25-1 with TRBJ1-6; D not certain. The germline V gene has CDR1 MGHDK and CDR2 SYGVNS. This CDR3 comprises 14 residues. The V end lost 6 bases, the J end lost 7 bases, and 13 bases lay between the germline ends. CDR3 in amino acids: CASRPDIPNSPLHF. The DNA for the CDR3 is TGTGCCAGCAGACCCGACATACCAAATTCACCCCTCCACTTT. The entire variable domain, with the rest obtained from reference TRBV25-1 and TRBJ1-6, is as follows: EADIYQTPRYLVIGTGKKITLECSQTMGHDKMYWYQQDPGMELHLIHYSYGVNSTEKGDLSSESTVSRIRTEHFPLTLESARPSHTSQYLCASRPDIPNSPLHFGNGTRLTVT.

This chain uses TRBV4-1 with TRBJ2-2; D may be TRBD1 (6 bases). The CDR3 extends over 15 amino acids. Germline V gene sequence: CDR1 MGHRA, CDR2 YSYEKL. The V end was cut by 3 bases, the J end by 4 bases, with 12 bases between. CDR3 nucleotides: TGCGCCAGCAGCCACCAGGGGCAGGGCACCGGGGAGCTGTTTTTT. Amino acid sequence: CASSHQGQGTGELFF.

The table lists this clone with a few counts. The chain combines TRBV2 with TRBJ1-3, with D unresolved. Between the trimmed V and J ends, which lost 6 bases and 0 bases, there was a span of 12 bases. Germline V lookup: CDR1 SNHLY, CDR2 FYNNEI. The CDR3 has 15 residues. The CDR3 DNA reads TGTGCCAGCAGCCAAGCGGAGATCTCTGGAAACACCATATATTTT. Translation: CASSQAEISGNTIYF. The entire variable domain, with the rest obtained from reference TRBV2 and TRBJ1-3, is as follows: EPEVTQTPSHQVTQMGQEVILRCVPISNHLYFYWYRQILGQKVEFLVSFYNNEISEKSEIFDDQFSVERPDGSNFTLKIRSTKLEDSAMYFCASSQAEISGNTIYFGEGSWLTVV.

The J gene is TRBJ2-3, the V gene TRBV7-8; D is perhaps TRBD2 (6 bases). Trimming stripped 2 bases from V and 2 bases from J, with 11 bases between. The germline CDR1 and CDR2 sequences are SGHVS and FQNEAQ. The CDR3 sequence is 15 residues long. Here the CDR3 reads CASSLRRVVTDTQYF. CDR3 coding DNA: TGTGCCAGCAGCTTACGGAGGGTAGTCACAGATACGCAGTATTTT.

J is TRBJ2-4 and V is TRBV9; D could derive from TRBD1 or TRBD2 (5 bases each). Germline V lookup: CDR1 SGDLS, CDR2 YYNGEE. V dropped 0 bases and J dropped 2 bases, with 9 bases sitting between them. CDR3 length equals 15 residues. The CDR3 nucleotides read TGTGCCAGCAGCGTAGCGTCGGGGCCCAAAAACATTCAGTACTTC. This gives the protein CASSVASGPKNIQYF. The whole variable domain, filled in from reference TRBV9 and TRBJ2-4, reads DSGVTQTPKHLITATGQRVTLRCSPRSGDLSVYWYQQSLDQGLQFLIQYYNGEERAKGNILERFSAQQFPDLHSELNLSSLELGDSALYFCASSVASGPKNIQYFGAGTRLSVL.

The V gene is TRBV9, the J gene TRBJ1-3; the D gene is possibly TRBD1 (6 bases). V was cut by 3 bases and J by 0 bases, with 10 bases left in between. Germline assignment: CDR1 SGDLS and CDR2 YYNGEE. This CDR3 has 15 residues. This CDR3 reads CASSGGGNSGNTIYF. The CDR3 nucleotides are TGTGCCAGCAGCGGAGGGGGGAACTCTGGAAACACCATATATTTT. Supplemented by reference TRBV9 and TRBJ1-3, the full variable domain reads DSGVTQTPKHLITATGQRVTLRCSPRSGDLSVYWYQQSLDQGLQFLIQYYNGEERAKGNILERFSAQQFPDLHSELNLSSLELGDSALYFCASSGGGNSGNTIYFGEGSWLTVV.

The chain joins TRBV7-2 to TRBJ2-1; TRBD2 matches at 14 bases. Trimming at V came to 6 bases and at J to 5 bases, leaving 12 bases not matched to a gene. This CDR3 contains 18 residues. Germline-derived CDR1 and CDR2 are SGHTA and FQGNSA. CDR3 sequence: CASSFTGTSGGHNNEQFF. CDR3 sequence (DNA): TGTGCCAGCAGTTTTACCGGGACTAGCGGGGGCCACAACAATGAGCAGTTCTTC.